This T cell receptor (beta chain) was sequenced during a study of human T cells and chemical hapten exposure. Whole-study context: Patients' scalps got diphenylcyclopropenone weekly throughout the approximately 23-week study.

Within the library, unique molecular identifiers were attached to each individual cDNA molecule. TCRdb re-analysed the RACE reads in MiXCR, keeping a single row per CDR3 protein. Among over 55,000 distinct CDR3 sequences, 11% were seen once, and the ten largest hold roughly 1.3%. Time point indicated: patch test 3, about 24 weeks after DPC sensitization. The treatment is: therapeutic diphenylcyclopropenone sensitization with weekly scalp DPC. The donor pool consisted of alopecia patients aged 18 to 70 years, considered suitable for DPC. CDR3 length: 14 amino acids. Germline V lookup: CDR1 SEHNR, CDR2 FQNEAQ (reference sequence). With 4 bases removed from V and 8 bases from J, the gap between germline ends came to 17 bases.

Source: whole blood, taken in connection with sensitization to the hapten diphenylcyclopropenone (DPC). The clonotype was recovered from a woman aged 45-60 years with alopecia areata. Some clones in this sample may be carry-over from other donors' samples. V is TRBV7-9 and J is TRBJ1-2; the D gene is possibly TRBD1 (5 bases). DNA for the CDR3: TGTGCCAGCAGCTCCGAGGGACCCTCCTCGGGCTACACCTTC. It yields the protein CASSSEGPSSGYTF.